These T cell receptor beta chains were read from a single sample in a study of blood T cell repertoires in COVID-19. TCRdb keeps only in-frame clones here, not all; method: immunoSEQ multiplex PCR. The sample has around 170,000 clones, less than 85% seen once. The sequencing sample was made of peripheral blood. These receptors were obtained from a woman of 80 years or more with acute or convalescent COVID-19. Both conserved end residues are part of each CDR3. The D gene is left open where the match is weak. The size field is filled for only some rows; it gives once, few, many or a size class.

TRBJ2-1 TRBV18 TRBD2 . CASSGQTSGRDYNEQFF TGTGCCAGCTCAGGTCAGACTAGCGGGAGAGATTACAATGAGCAGTTCTTC
TRBJ1-1 TRBV28 TRBD1 . CASRYRGGNTEAFF TGTGCCAGCAGATACAGGGGAGGCAACACTGAAGCTTTCTTT
TRBJ1-2 TRBV20-1 . . CSASDYRVYGYTF TGCAGTGCTAGTGACTATCGAGTCTATGGCTACACCTTC
TRBJ2-5 TRBV28 TRBD1 few CASSLARQGWETQYF TGTGCCAGCAGTTTAGCTAGACAGGGGTGGGAGACCCAGTACTTC
TRBJ2-7 TRBV5-4 TRBD2 . CASSSREGLAGVAPGEQYF TGTGCCAGCAGCTCAAGAGAAGGACTAGCGGGAGTCGCCCCGGGGGAGCAGTACTTC
TRBJ2-1 TRBV20-1 . few CSASPSGPYNEQFF TGCAGTGCTAGTCCCAGCGGGCCCTACAATGAGCAGTTCTTC
TRBJ2-5 TRBV3-1/TRBV3-2 . . CASSQILAQETQYF TGTGCCAGCAGCCAAATATTAGCACAAGAGACCCAGTACTTC
TRBJ2-2 TRBV24-1 TRBD2 . CATSDLVTSGTGELFF TGTGCCACCAGTGATTTGGTCACTAGCGGGACCGGGGAGCTGTTTTTT
TRBJ1-5 TRBV28 . . CASSLGGRNQPQHF TGTGCCAGCAGTTTAGGGGGCCGGAATCAGCCCCAGCATTTT
TRBJ2-2 TRBV10-3 TRBD2 few CAISRGTSGTSTGELFF TGTGCCATCAGTAGGGGGACTAGCGGGACGAGCACCGGGGAGCTGTTTTTT